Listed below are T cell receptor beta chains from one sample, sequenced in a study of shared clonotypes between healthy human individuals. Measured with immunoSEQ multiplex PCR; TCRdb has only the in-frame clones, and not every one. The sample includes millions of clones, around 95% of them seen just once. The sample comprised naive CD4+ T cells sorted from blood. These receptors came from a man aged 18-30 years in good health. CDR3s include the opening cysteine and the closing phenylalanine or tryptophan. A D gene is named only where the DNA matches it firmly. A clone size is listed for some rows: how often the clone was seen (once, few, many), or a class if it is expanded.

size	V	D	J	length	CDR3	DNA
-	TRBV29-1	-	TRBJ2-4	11	CSVEKGNIQYF	TGCAGCGTTGAGAAGGGGAACATTCAGTACTTC
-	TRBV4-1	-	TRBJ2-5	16	CASSQGRPVYQETQYF	TGCGCCAGCAGCCAAGGGAGACCGGTGTACCAAGAGACCCAGTACTTC
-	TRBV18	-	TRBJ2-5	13	CASSPKGGETQYF	TGTGCCAGCTCACCAAAGGGTGGTGAGACCCAGTACTTC
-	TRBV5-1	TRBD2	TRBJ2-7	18	CASSVGLAGGPSRYEQYF	TGCGCCAGCAGCGTTGGACTAGCGGGAGGGCCCTCAAGGTACGAGCAGTACTTC
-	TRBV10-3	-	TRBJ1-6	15	CAIPGGRSTDSPLHF	TGTGCCATCCCGGGGGGACGCAGTACGGATTCACCCCTCCACTTT
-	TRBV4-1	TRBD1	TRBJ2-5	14	CASSPTGDGETQYF	TGCGCCAGCAGTCCCACAGGGGATGGAGAGACCCAGTACTTC
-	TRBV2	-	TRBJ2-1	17	CATLGSGAGSSYNEQFF	TGTGCCACCCTGGGATCTGGGGCCGGTTCATCCTACAATGAGCAGTTCTTC
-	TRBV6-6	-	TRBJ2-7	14	CASSNWAEIYEQYF	TGTGCCAGCAGCAACTGGGCGGAGATCTACGAGCAGTACTTC
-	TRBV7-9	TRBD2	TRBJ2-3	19	CASSPMGLAGGINTDTQYF	TGTGCCAGCAGCCCCATGGGACTAGCGGGAGGTATTAACACAGATACGCAGTATTTT
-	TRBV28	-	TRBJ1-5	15	CACKGPPRGNQPQHF	TGTGCCTGCAAGGGTCCGCCCAGGGGCAATCAGCCCCAGCATTTT
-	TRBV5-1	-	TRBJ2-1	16	CASSLDGRSSYNEQFF	TGCGCCAGCAGCTTGGACGGGCGGAGCTCCTACAATGAGCAGTTCTTC
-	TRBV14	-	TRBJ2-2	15	CASSPGRPNTGELFF	TGTGCCAGCAGCCCCGGACGTCCGAACACCGGGGAGCTGTTTTTT
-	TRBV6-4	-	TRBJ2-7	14	CASTLKSRGYEQYF	TGTGCCAGCACCCTCAAGAGTCGGGGCTACGAGCAGTACTTC
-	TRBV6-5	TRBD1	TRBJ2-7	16	CASSYAGTGESYEQYF	TGTGCCAGCAGTTACGCCGGGACAGGGGAATCCTACGAGCAGTACTTC
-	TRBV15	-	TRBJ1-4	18	CATTLGRDKGGTNEKLFF	TGTGCCACCACCCTGGGCCGGGACAAGGGCGGAACTAATGAAAAACTGTTTTTT
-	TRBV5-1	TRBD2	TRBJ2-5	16	CASSMGLAGVRETQYF	TGCGCCAGCAGCATGGGACTAGCGGGAGTTCGGGAGACCCAGTACTTC
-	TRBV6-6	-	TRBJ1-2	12	CASSSAQGGYTF	TGTGCCAGCAGCTCCGCTCAGGGAGGCTACACCTTC
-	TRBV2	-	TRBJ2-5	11	CASSVIETQYF	TGTGCCAGCAGTGTTATAGAGACCCAGTACTTC
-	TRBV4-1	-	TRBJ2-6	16	CASSHLGRSGANVLTF	TGCGCCAGCAGCCATCTGGGACGCTCTGGGGCCAACGTCCTGACTTTC
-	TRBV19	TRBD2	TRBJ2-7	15	CASTPGLAGRYEQYF	TGTGCCAGTACCCCGGGACTAGCGGGGCGCTACGAGCAGTACTTC
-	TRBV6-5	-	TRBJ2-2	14	CASSYRRYTGELFF	TGTGCCAGCAGTTACCGACGCTACACCGGGGAGCTGTTTTTT
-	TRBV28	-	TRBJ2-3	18	CASSLPPRDRLGTDTQYF	TGTGCCAGCAGTTTACCCCCCAGAGATAGGTTAGGCACAGATACGCAGTATTTT
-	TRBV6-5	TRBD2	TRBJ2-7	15	CASSPSGRLRNEQYF	TGTGCCAGCAGCCCTAGCGGGAGGTTAAGGAACGAGCAGTACTTC
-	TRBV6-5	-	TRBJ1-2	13	CASSYSVLYGYTF	TGTGCCAGCAGTTACTCTGTCCTCTATGGCTACACCTTC
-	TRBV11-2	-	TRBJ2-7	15	CASRPPGTHTYEQYF	TGTGCCAGCAGGCCACCCGGGACGCATACCTACGAGCAGTACTTC
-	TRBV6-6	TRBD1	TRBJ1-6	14	CASSRTGGASPLHF	TGTGCCAGCAGCCGGACAGGGGGCGCGTCACCCCTCCACTTT
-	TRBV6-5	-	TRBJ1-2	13	CASSRRVDYGYTF	TGTGCCAGCAGCCGAAGGGTGGACTATGGCTACACCTTC
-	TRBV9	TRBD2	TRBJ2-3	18	CASSTGLAGGPSTDTQYF	TGTGCCAGCAGCACAGGACTAGCGGGAGGGCCCAGCACAGATACGCAGTATTTT
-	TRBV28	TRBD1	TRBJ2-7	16	CASSLPRQGLTYEQYF	TGTGCCAGCAGTTTACCGAGACAGGGGCTAACCTACGAGCAGTACTTC
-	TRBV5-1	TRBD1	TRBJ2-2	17	CASSKDLGTVNTGELFF	TGCGCCAGCAGCAAGGACCTCGGGACAGTTAACACCGGGGAGCTGTTTTTT
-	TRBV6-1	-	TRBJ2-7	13	CASRVRGSTEQYF	TGTGCCAGCAGGGTACGTGGGAGCACCGAGCAGTACTTC
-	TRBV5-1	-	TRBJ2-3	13	CASSNGVGDTQYF	TGCGCCAGCAGCAACGGAGTGGGAGATACGCAGTATTTT
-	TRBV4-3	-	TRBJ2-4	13	CASSQDRGNIQYF	TGCGCCAGCAGCCAAGACAGGGGAAACATTCAGTACTTC
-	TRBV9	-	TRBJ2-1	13	CASSVGFFNQQFF	TGTGCCAGCAGCGTAGGCTTCTTTAATCAGCAGTTCTTC
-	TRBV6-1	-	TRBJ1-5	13	CASSPRGNQPQHF	TGTGCCAGCAGTCCGCGGGGGAATCAGCCCCAGCATTTT
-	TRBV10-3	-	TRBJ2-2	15	CAISGLMGNTGELFF	TGTGCCATCAGTGGCTTGATGGGGAACACCGGGGAGCTGTTTTTT
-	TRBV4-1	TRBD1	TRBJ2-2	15	CASSLGQGKVGELFF	TGCGCCAGCAGCCTTGGACAGGGGAAGGTCGGGGAGCTGTTTTTT
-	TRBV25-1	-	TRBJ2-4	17	CASSEWDTGLAKNIQYF	TGTGCCAGCAGTGAGTGGGACACGGGGCTAGCCAAAAACATTCAGTACTTC
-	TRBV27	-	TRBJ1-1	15	CASSARHSANTEAFF	TGTGCCAGCAGCGCCAGACATTCAGCCAACACTGAAGCTTTCTTT
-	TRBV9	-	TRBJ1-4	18	CASSVAGGPTSPNEKLFF	TGTGCCAGCAGCGTAGCGGGGGGACCGACAAGTCCTAATGAAAAACTGTTTTTT
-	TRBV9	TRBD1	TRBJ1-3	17	CASSTTGTGAGGNTIYF	TGTGCCAGCAGCACCACCGGGACAGGGGCTGGCGGAAACACCATATATTTT
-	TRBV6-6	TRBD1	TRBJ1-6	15	CASSPPTGYGSPLHF	TGTGCCAGCAGTCCCCCGACAGGGTACGGTTCACCCCTCCACTTT
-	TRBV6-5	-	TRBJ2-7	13	CASSRRDFYEQYF	TGTGCCAGCAGCCGACGGGACTTCTACGAGCAGTACTTC
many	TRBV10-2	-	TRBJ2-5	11	CASSEGETQYF	TGCGCCAGCAGTGAGGGGGAGACCCAGTACTTC